This is a list of T cell receptor beta chains from one sample in a study of Graves' ophthalmopathy and Graves' hyperthyroidism. TCRdb independently ran MiXCR on the multiplex PCR reads; one entry per CDR3 protein. The table records 45,000 to 60,000 distinct CDR3 sequences, roughly 46% of them present only once. The material sequenced was peripheral blood. The receptors stem from an adult woman with Graves' ophthalmopathy. Each CDR3 is given with its conserved first and last residue. Fields, in order: D gene, V gene, J gene, clone size, CDR3 protein, CDR3 DNA. A D gene is named only where the DNA matches it firmly. Expanded clones get a size class; other rows say once, few or many, or leave the size out.

>NA|TRBV7-9|TRBJ1-1|NA
CASSLEAGSTEAFF
TGTGCCAGCAGCTTAGAGGCAGGGAGCACTGAAGCTTTCTTT
>NA|TRBV24-1|TRBJ2-3|many
CATSDSAGRSTDTQYF
TGTGCCACCAGTGATTCAGCCGGGAGATCGACAGATACGCAGTATTTT
>NA|TRBV7-4|TRBJ2-1|NA
CARSPAYEQFF
TGTGCTAGAAGCCCGGCCTATGAGCAGTTCTTC
>NA|TRBV20-1|TRBJ2-5|NA
CGARDVLARGAETQYF
TGCGGTGCTAGAGATGTTCTAGCGCGAGGTGCGGAGACCCAGTACTTC
>NA|TRBV4-3|TRBJ2-6|NA
CASGQDGSGANVQTF
TGCGCCAGCGGCCAAGATGGTTCTGGGGCCAACGTCCAGACTTTC
>NA|TRBV20-1|TRBJ2-7|many
CSASQGNEQYF
TGCAGTGCTAGCCAGGGTAACGAGCAGTACTTC
>NA|TRBV3-1|TRBJ2-7|many
CASSRNQASGIYEQYF
TGTGCCAGCAGCCGCAACCAGGCTTCGGGGATATACGAGCAGTACTTC
>TRBD1|TRBV20-1|TRBJ2-7|NA
CSANDREWGSEQYF
TGCAGTGCCAACGACAGGGAGTGGGGTTCCGAGCAGTACTTC
>NA|TRBV5-1|TRBJ1-4|few
CASSLGGYRDEKLFF
TGCGCCAGCAGCTTGGGGGGGTACAGGGATGAAAAACTGTTTTTT
>TRBD1|TRBV11-2|TRBJ1-3|many
CASSLVAGGNTIYF
TGTGCCAGCAGCTTAGTGGCAGGGGGGAACACCATATATTTT
>NA|TRBV14|TRBJ2-7|many
CASSQVGSEQYF
TGTGCCAGCAGCCAAGTAGGGAGCGAGCAGTACTTC
>TRBD2|TRBV5-4|TRBJ2-3|NA
CASSTGTSDTDTQYF
TGTGCCAGCAGCACCGGGACTAGCGACACAGATACGCAGTATTTT
>NA|TRBV29-1|TRBJ2-4|many
CSVSGDRAKNIQYF
TGCAGCGTCTCAGGGGATCGAGCCAAAAACATTCAGTACTTC
>NA|TRBV7-9|TRBJ2-3|NA
CASSPVGGSESTATDTQYF
TGTGCCAGCAGCCCCGTTGGGGGGAGTGAGTCCACGGCCACAGATACGCAGTATTTT
>NA|TRBV5-1|TRBJ1-2|once
CASSPAGPFNYGYTF
TGCGCCAGCAGCCCCGCGGGGCCGTTTAACTATGGCTACACCTTC
>NA|TRBV30|TRBJ2-7|few
CASLTVGSSYEQYF
TGTGCCTCTTTAACGGTAGGGAGCTCCTACGAGCAGTACTTC
>TRBD1|TRBV24-1|TRBJ1-2|NA
CATSDSSGDRGYGYTF
TGTGCCACCAGTGATTCCTCAGGGGACAGGGGTTATGGCTACACCTTC
>TRBD1|TRBV10-1|TRBJ2-5|NA
CASKDRGETQYF
TGCGCCAGCAAGGACAGGGGAGAGACCCAGTACTTC
>TRBD1|TRBV29-1|TRBJ1-3|NA
CSAPGTESSGNTIYF
TGCAGCGCCCCAGGGACAGAGTCCTCTGGAAACACCATATATTTT
>TRBD1|TRBV5-6|TRBJ1-2|NA
CTSSLAGQGLNYGYTF
TGTACCAGCAGCTTGGCGGGACAGGGTTTGAACTATGGCTACACCTTC
>NA|TRBV15|TRBJ1-5|medium-sized
CATSRGVNSNQPQHF
TGTGCCACCAGCAGGGGCGTTAATAGCAATCAGCCCCAGCATTTT
>NA|TRBV2|TRBJ1-2|NA
CASSETRQGISGYTF
TGTGCCAGCAGTGAAACCCGTCAGGGAATATCTGGCTACACCTTC
>NA|TRBV18|TRBJ1-6|many
CASSGETHSPLHF
TGTGCCAGCTCGGGGGAAACTCATTCACCCCTCCACTTT
>TRBD1|TRBV5-1|TRBJ2-6|many
CASSLKTGEIGNVLTF
TGCGCCAGCAGCTTGAAAACAGGGGAAATCGGCAACGTCCTGACTTTC
>NA|TRBV7-2|TRBJ2-7|medium-sized
CASSHGGREQYF
TGTGCCAGCAGCCACGGAGGGCGCGAGCAGTACTTC
>TRBD2|TRBV6-2/TRBV6-3|TRBJ2-1|many
CASSPSGIKPYNEQFF
TGTGCCAGCAGCCCGAGCGGGATCAAACCTTACAATGAGCAGTTCTTC
>TRBD1|TRBV19|TRBJ2-3|many
CASSTTGGSGDTQYF
TGTGCCAGTAGTACGACAGGGGGCTCGGGGGATACGCAGTATTTT
>NA|TRBV29-1|TRBJ2-1|NA
CSVEHGGYNEQFF
TGCAGCGTTGAGCACGGGGGCTACAATGAGCAGTTCTTC